Given below is one TCR beta chain in context. In the original analysis: How many nucleated cells were present was estimated from reference gene primer amplification. Clones were sequenced by immunoSEQ multiplex PCR, and TCRdb holds only the in-frame ones, with some missing. V, J and clone size are those of that table, while D and trimming were read from the DNA. The table records 80,000 or so clones, 80% to 90% of them present only once. Per germline, CDR1 LNHNV and CDR2 YYDKDF (reference sequence). Deletions cut 0 bases from V and 4 bases from J, with 6 bases between. The CDR3 consists of 14 residues. This sample was taken from a study of blood T cell repertoires in COVID-19. Study context: The United States, Italy and Spain were the sources of the acute and convalescent COVID-19 samples. Sample material is recorded as cDNA or gDNA derived from T cells, B-cell-depleted T cells, or PBMCs.

The material sequenced was peripheral blood. The rearrangement links TRBV15 to TRBJ2-2; D is unresolved. This clonotype was obtained from a woman aged 55-70 years with acute or convalescent COVID-19. The CDR3 protein is CATSRDHGTGELFF. DNA for the CDR3: TGTGCCACCAGCAGAGATCACGGCACCGGGGAGCTGTTTTTT.